The 29 T cell receptor beta chains below were found in one sample sequenced in a study of OX40 agonist ivuxolimab in advanced cancers. The data were produced by immunoSEQ multiplex PCR, yet TCRdb's version contains in-frame clones alone and is incomplete. The sample has 25,000 to 40,000 clones; 84% are singletons. The specimen was CD4+ or CD8+ T cells sorted from blood, collected in a trial of the OX40 agonist ivuxolimab. These receptors were collected from an adult with an advanced solid tumor such as melanoma, head and neck, liver or kidney cancer.

This clone occurred a few times. The V call is TRBV6-5, the J call TRBJ1-6; weak D call: TRBD1 (5 bases). The CDR3 totals 13 residues. V was shortened by 6 bases and J by 9 bases, with 12 bases between the two germline ends. CDR1 and CDR2 from the germline V gene are MNHEY and SVGAGI. The CDR3 sequence: CASSPGAVSPLHF. CDR3 sequence (DNA): TGTGCCAGCAGCCCCGGGGCGGTTTCACCCCTCCACTTT.

The V gene is TRBV7-9, the J gene TRBJ2-7; D not certain. From germline, CDR1 is SEHNR and CDR2 FQNEAQ (reference sequence). This CDR3 is 15 amino acids long. Trimming pared 1 base from V and 3 bases from J, leaving 13 bases between. The DNA of the CDR3 is TGTGCCAGCAGCTTAGAAGACGGAGCAGACTACGAGCAGTACTTC. Amino acid sequence: CASSLEDGADYEQYF.

The CDR3 region is CASSYGFGEQYF. The CDR3 DNA is TGTGCCAGCAGTTACGGATTTGGCGAGCAGTACTTC. The rearrangement joins TRBV6-5 to TRBJ2-7; D is uncertain. Trimming cost V 2 bases and J 6 bases, with 8 bases left between them. Germline CDR1 MNHEY, CDR2 SVGAGI. This CDR3 has 12 amino acids.

This chain connects TRBV4-1 to TRBJ2-1; 10 bases fit TRBD1. V gave up 4 bases and J gave up 4 bases; unmatched junction bases: 7. The CDR3 length is 16 residues. Germline V gives CDR1 MGHRA, CDR2 YSYEKL. In DNA form, the CDR3 reads TGCGCCAGCAGCCTGCTGGGGACAGGGGCATACAATGAGCAGTTCTTC. This codes for CASSLLGTGAYNEQFF.

In the case of this clone: The same CDR3 also results from other DNA sequences found in this sample. This sequence joins TRBV13 and TRBJ2-3; D gene uncertain. V shed 4 bases and J shed 1 base, with 15 bases lying between them. Germline V gene sequence: CDR1 PRHDT, CDR2 FYEKMQ (reference sequence). This CDR3 has 16 amino acids. The CDR3 DNA sequence: TGTGCCAGCAGCTCTAGGACCGCCCCTGGCACAGATACGCAGTATTTT. As protein: CASSSRTAPGTDTQYF.

The V gene is TRBV27, the J gene TRBJ1-5; no reliable D call. The V end lost 4 bases, the J end lost 4 bases, and 14 bases lay between the germline ends. Germline-derived CDR1 and CDR2 are MNHEY and SMNVEV (reference sequence). The CDR3 covers 15 residues. CDR3 sequence reads: CASSSQTGWNQPQHF. The CDR3 bases are TGTGCCAGCAGTTCCCAAACTGGGTGGAATCAGCCCCAGCATTTT.

This chain links TRBV27 with TRBJ2-3; the D is unclear. V was trimmed by 4 bases and J by 1 base, leaving 3 bases between them. Germline loops: CDR1 MNHEY, CDR2 SMNVEV (reference sequence). The CDR3 loop spans 12 amino acids. The DNA for the CDR3 is TGTGCCAGCAGTTATGGCACAGATACGCAGTATTTT. It translates to CASSYGTDTQYF.

The rearrangement joins TRBV27 to TRBJ2-3; no reliable D call. V gave up 3 bases and J gave up 4 bases, with 11 bases separating them. In germline, CDR1 is MNHEY, CDR2 SMNVEV (reference sequence). CDR3 size: 14 residues. The CDR3 sequence is CASSFQARPDTQYF. The CDR3 region has the DNA TGTGCCAGCAGTTTTCAGGCCCGCCCAGATACGCAGTATTTT.

This clone was found a few times. The chain has TRBV27 and TRBJ2-3, with 7 bases matching TRBD1. Germline V gives CDR1 MNHEY, CDR2 SMNVEV (reference sequence). The junction had 3 bases not matched to a gene; V was cut back by 6 bases and J by 0 bases. This CDR3 has 14 amino acids. The CDR3 region has the DNA TGTGCCAGCAGATCGACAGGGAGCACAGATACGCAGTATTTT. Amino acids: CASRSTGSTDTQYF.

The chain links TRBV5-1 to TRBJ1-2; TRBD1 aligns across 9 bases. The CDR3 is made up of 14 amino acids. The junction had 11 bases not matched to a gene; V was cut back by 10 bases and J by 4 bases. Germline assignment: CDR1 SGHRS and CDR2 YFSETQ. CDR3 coding DNA: TGCGCCGACACAACAGGGGGCGCAGGCTATGGCTACACCTTC. The encoded protein is CADTTGGAGYGYTF.

The J gene is TRBJ2-7, the V gene TRBV10-1; possibly TRBD2 for D (6 bases). V was shortened by 6 bases and J by 6 bases, with 21 bases between the two germline ends. CDR3 size: 15 residues. Germline V gene data show CDR1 as WNHNN and CDR2 as SYGVQD (reference sequence). CDR3 nucleotides: TGCGCCAGCAGCGCTTTGCGGGGAGGCGATCGCGAGCAGTACTTC. Its translation is CASSALRGGDREQYF.

J is TRBJ1-5 and V is TRBV5-6; the D gene is possibly TRBD1 (5 bases). There are 14 residues in the CDR3. V shed 3 bases and J shed 4 bases, with 11 bases lying between them. Germline V CDR1 and CDR2: SGHDT, YYEEEE. The CDR3 DNA follows: TGTGCCAGCAGCTCCCCCAGGACAAATCAGCCCCAGCATTTT. This codes for CASSSPRTNQPQHF.

The CDR3 sequence: CASSSAGGGPGNEQFF. The CDR3 region has the DNA TGTGCCAGCAGTTCCGCAGGAGGGGGACCGGGCAATGAGCAGTTCTTC. This chain connects TRBV13 to TRBJ2-1, with D perhaps being TRBD1 or TRBD2 (6 bases each). Germline CDR1 reads PRHDT; CDR2 reads FYEKMQ (reference sequence). There are 16 residues in the CDR3. V gave up 6 bases and J gave up 6 bases, with 21 bases separating them.

The V and J genes are TRBV5-1 and TRBJ2-1; D is perhaps TRBD1 (5 bases). CDR1 is SGHRS and CDR2 is YFSETQ in the germline V gene. The germline V and J ends were trimmed by 0 bases and 5 bases, with 9 bases remaining between them. The CDR3 runs 14 residues. The CDR3 sequence is CASSLADINNEQFF. The CDR3 DNA follows: TGCGCCAGCAGCTTGGCGGACATTAACAATGAGCAGTTCTTC.

A few counts support this clone. This chain uses TRBV5-4 with TRBJ1-2, with TRBD1 identical over 8 bases. The ends lost 7 bases at V and 3 bases at J; junction bases unmatched: 5. CDR1 is SGHNT, CDR2 YYREEE, per germline (reference sequence). The CDR3 sequence is 13 residues long. The CDR3 DNA follows: TGTGCCAGCCGGACAGGGATGGACTATGGCTACACCTTC. Amino acids: CASRTGMDYGYTF.

This chain connects TRBV7-6 to TRBJ2-1; D unresolved. V lost 5 bases to trimming and J lost 10 bases, with 0 bases between them. Germline assignment: CDR1 SGHVS and CDR2 FNYEAQ. This CDR3 comprises 8 residues. The CDR3 loop reads CASSEQFF. The CDR3 coding sequence is TGTGCCAGCAGCGAGCAGTTCTTC.

The chain couples TRBV4-3 to TRBJ2-7, with D tentatively TRBD2 (7 bases). Trimming removed 1 base from V and 4 bases from J, with 14 bases in between. The CDR3 is 15 amino acids. The germline V gene has CDR1 LGHNA and CDR2 YSLEER. The CDR3 DNA sequence: TGCGCCAGCAGCCAAGGGGGGGGCGCGGGTTACGAGCAGTACTTC. This translates into CASSQGGGAGYEQYF.

CDR3 sequence (DNA): TGTGCCAGCAACCGACAGGCCTTCACAGATACGCAGTATTTT. As protein: CASNRQAFTDTQYF. J is TRBJ2-3 and V is TRBV28, with a tentative D call TRBD1 (6 bases). The germline CDR1 and CDR2 sequences are MDHEN and SYDVKM. The V end lost 7 bases, the J end lost 2 bases, and 13 bases lay between the germline ends. This CDR3 has 14 residues.

The chain has TRBV2 and TRBJ2-7; D gene uncertain. Trimming removed 4 bases at V and 1 base at J, with 11 bases between. Germline CDR1 SNHLY, CDR2 FYNNEI. This CDR3 is built from 14 residues. The CDR3 coding sequence is TGTGCCAGCAGTGCTTTGACCGCGTCCTACGAGCAGTACTTC. It encodes CASSALTASYEQYF.

V usage is TRBV11-3 and J usage is TRBJ2-1; either TRBD1 or TRBD2 may fit D (6 bases each). Trimming stripped 5 bases from V and 9 bases from J, with 20 bases between. This CDR3 spans 15 amino acids. Germline V gene sequence: CDR1 SGHNT, CDR2 YENEEA. The CDR3 protein is CASSERLGGNGEQFF. CDR3 nucleotide sequence: TGTGCCAGCAGCGAGAGACTAGGGGGTAATGGTGAGCAGTTCTTC.

The J gene is TRBJ1-1, the V gene TRBV4-1; 8 bases line up with TRBD1. The V and J ends lost 2 bases and 3 bases, in that order; junction bases with no gene match: 11. The CDR3 loop spans 17 amino acids. Germline loops: CDR1 MGHRA, CDR2 YSYEKL. The CDR3 sequence is CASSQPYYDRGHTEAFF. The CDR3 nucleotides read TGCGCCAGCAGCCAACCCTACTACGACAGGGGACACACTGAAGCTTTCTTT.

The chain carries TRBV30 and TRBJ2-1; TRBD1 aligns across 7 bases. J gave up 13 bases and V 6 bases, and 12 bases lay outside the gene matches. CDR1 is GTSNPN, CDR2 SVGIG, per germline (reference sequence). The CDR3 sequence is 12 residues long. This chain's CDR3 is CACKTGLRPQFF. In DNA, the CDR3 is TGTGCCTGCAAGACAGGGTTACGTCCCCAGTTCTTC.

V usage is TRBV2 and J usage is TRBJ1-5; 7 bases are shared with TRBD1. CDR1 and CDR2 from the germline V gene are SNHLY and FYNNEI. Trimming cost V 6 bases and J 5 bases; bases outside gene matches: 4. This CDR3 contains 13 residues. CDR3 DNA sequence: TGTGCCAGCAGCGACAGGGTGGATCAGCCCCAGCATTTT. Its translation is CASSDRVDQPQHF.

The chain is built from TRBV7-6 and TRBJ2-1; TRBD2 matches at 10 bases. Germline V gene sequence: CDR1 SGHVS, CDR2 FNYEAQ. After removal of 2 bases from V and 3 bases from J, the junction contained 7 bases not matched to a gene. The CDR3 loop spans 17 amino acids. CDR3 sequence reads: CASSLTIAGGDYNEQFF. CDR3 nucleotides: TGTGCCAGCAGCTTAACGATAGCGGGAGGAGACTACAATGAGCAGTTCTTC.

As DNA, the CDR3 is TGCGCCAGCAGCCCTCAGGATTATAGCAATCAGCCCCAGCATTTT. Protein sequence: CASSPQDYSNQPQHF. The V call is TRBV4-1, the J call TRBJ1-5, with unresolved D. Trimming left V 4 bases short and J 0 bases short, with 10 bases between. Germline-derived CDR1 and CDR2 are MGHRA and YSYEKL. The CDR3 is made up of 15 amino acids.

This clone was found a few times. The J gene is TRBJ2-7, the V gene TRBV5-1; TRBD1 matches 8 bases. The CDR3 sequence is 15 residues long. Per germline, CDR1 SGHRS and CDR2 YFSETQ. The trim removed 2 bases at V and 3 bases at J, leaving 7 bases unmatched. The CDR3 reads CASSFETGDGYEQYF. CDR3 nucleotide sequence: TGCGCCAGCAGCTTTGAGACAGGGGATGGCTACGAGCAGTACTTC.

The chain links TRBV27 to TRBJ2-7; 7 nucleotides agree with TRBD2. CDR1 is MNHEY and CDR2 is SMNVEV in the germline V gene (reference sequence). CDR3 size: 15 residues. V was clipped by 6 bases and J by 0 bases; unmatched bases: 8. The CDR3 region has the DNA TGTGCCAGCAGCCCCGGGGGGACTCTCTCCTACGAGCAGTACTTC. Its protein product is CASSPGGTLSYEQYF.

This chain joins TRBV28 and TRBJ2-6, with 8 bases aligning to TRBD1. This CDR3 comprises 20 residues. Germline CDR1 reads MDHEN; CDR2 reads SYDVKM. V gave up 5 bases and J gave up 0 bases; unmatched junction bases: 15. The CDR3 region has the DNA TGTGCCAGCAGTCCGCGGCAACCAGGGGGCTTCATCTCTGGGGCCAACGTCCTGACTTTC. Translation gives CASSPRQPGGFISGANVLTF.

The CDR3 DNA sequence: TGTGCCAGCAGCTTAGGCCTCCCTGAAGCTTTCTTT. This translates into CASSLGLPEAFF. The chain carries TRBV7-9 and TRBJ1-1; D unclear. V lost 1 base and J 6 bases, leaving 6 bases between the germline ends. Germline V gene sequence: CDR1 SEHNR, CDR2 FQNEAQ (reference sequence). This CDR3 has 12 amino acids.